This T cell receptor beta chain was documented in a study of cytomegalovirus exposure and HLA in healthy donors. Whole-study results and caveats: Analysis performed later showed TCR beta chains linked to HLA being more clonally expanded than equally common others.

The V gene end was trimmed by 1 base and the J gene end by 4 bases; junction bases not matched to a gene: 5. Germline lookup yields CDR1 SGHRS and CDR2 YFSETQ. This CDR3 comprises 16 residues. Points on this clone: Its antigen is unidentified.

The PCR was carried out with 60 Vbeta primers and 13 Jbeta primers. Method: immunoSEQ multiplex PCR; TCRdb's copy keeps in-frame clones and lacks some. Of more than 130,000 clones in the sample, about 70% were seen once. The receptor was derived from a man aged 18 to 30 in good health and CMV-seronegative. Input material: PBMCs. This chain uses TRBV5-1 with TRBJ2-5; 12 nucleotides align to TRBD1. In DNA, the CDR3 is TGCGCCAGCAGCTTGTTGGGGACAGGGGGCGGAGAGACCCAGTACTTC. Translated: CASSLLGTGGGETQYF.